This passage covers 17 T cell receptor beta chains from one sample sequenced in a study of Graves' ophthalmopathy and Graves' hyperthyroidism. RNA transcripts served as template for amplifying TCR beta CDR3 sequences. Amplification began with first-round RT-PCR using HTBI primers, then second-round multiplex PCR was performed. TCRdb re-analysed the multiplex PCR reads in MiXCR, keeping a single row per CDR3 protein. The sample contains about 500,000 distinct CDR3 sequences, approximately 15% of which appear only once. Source material: blood. These receptors were obtained from a woman in her twenties or thirties with Graves' ophthalmopathy.

This clonotype showed up many times. This rearrangement joins TRBV28 to TRBJ1-2, with unresolved D. V lost 3 bases to trimming and J lost 5 bases, with 7 bases between them. Germline V lookup: CDR1 MDHEN, CDR2 SYDVKM. The CDR3 loop spans 12 amino acids. The CDR3 sequence is CASSLAWYGYTF. In nucleotides, the CDR3 is TGTGCCAGCAGTTTGGCCTGGTATGGCTACACCTTC.

This clonotype was counted many times. The rearrangement links TRBV6-5 to TRBJ2-7, with 9 bases matching TRBD1. Germline V gene sequence: CDR1 MNHEY, CDR2 SVGAGI. Unmatched junction bases numbered 8, after V lost 8 bases and J lost 3 bases. CDR3 size: 14 residues. The CDR3 here is CASLGDRANYEQYF. The CDR3 DNA is TGTGCCAGCCTCGGGGACAGGGCAAACTACGAGCAGTACTTC.

This clonotype was observed at least ten times. The rearrangement uses TRBV28 and TRBJ2-7, with 13 bases that match TRBD2. This CDR3 comprises 16 residues. V was clipped by 8 bases and J by 3 bases; unmatched bases: 10. Germline-derived CDR1 and CDR2 are MDHEN and SYDVKM. The CDR3 nucleotides read TGTGCCAGCGCCGCAGGAGGACTAGCGGGAGTCTACGAGCAGTACTTC. This translates into CASAAGGLAGVYEQYF.

This clonotype was seen more than once but under ten times. V and J are TRBV11-2 and TRBJ2-2; 8 bases map to TRBD2. CDR3 size: 16 residues. Germline V gene sequence: CDR1 SGHAT, CDR2 FQNNGV. Losses at the gene ends were 2 bases for V and 1 base for J; bases not matched to a gene: 3. The CDR3: CASSLRLALNTGELFF. For the CDR3, the DNA is TGTGCCAGCAGCTTAAGACTAGCGCTGAACACCGGGGAGCTGTTTTTT.

This clonotype was seen a handful of times. The gene calls are TRBV15 and TRBJ1-5; D perhaps matches TRBD1 (5 bases). Deletions cut 3 bases from V and 4 bases from J, with 13 bases between. The CDR3 has 15 amino acids. Germline V gene lookup returns CDR1 LNHNV and CDR2 YYDKDF (reference sequence). CDR3 sequence (DNA): TGTGCCACCAGCAGTCTTGGGGAGGGGAATCAGCCCCAGCATTTT. This gives the protein CATSSLGEGNQPQHF. Full variable domain (rest looked up from reference TRBV15 and TRBJ1-5): DAMVIQNPRYQVTQFGKPVTLSCSQTLNHNVMYWYQQKSSQAPKLLFHYYDKDFNNEADTPDNFQSRRPNTSFCFLDIRSPGLGDTAMYLCATSSLGEGNQPQHFGDGTRLSIL.

There are many counts of this clonotype. CDR3 DNA sequence: TGTGCCAGCAGTGATATGGGCTTGCCGTCCTATGGCTACACCTTC. Residues: CASSDMGLPSYGYTF. The gene calls are TRBV6-1 and TRBJ1-2; D ambiguous. The germline V gene encodes CDR1 MNHNS and CDR2 SASEGT. Trimming removed 3 bases at V and 4 bases at J, with 15 bases between. The CDR3 loop spans 15 amino acids.

This chain uses TRBV28 with TRBJ2-5; 10 nucleotides agree with TRBD2. CDR1 MDHEN and CDR2 SYDVKM come from the germline V gene. J was trimmed by 3 bases and V by 6 bases; bases with no gene match: 13. This CDR3 contains 17 residues. CDR3: CASRSGPPGLAKETQYF. The CDR3 region has the DNA TGTGCCAGCAGATCTGGGCCGCCGGGACTAGCGAAAGAGACCCAGTACTTC.

This clonotype occurred many times. V usage is TRBV20-1 and J usage is TRBJ2-7, with D hard to call. The CDR3 is 14 residues long. The V end was cut by 6 bases, the J end by 0 bases, with 15 bases between. In germline, CDR1 is DFQATT, CDR2 SNEGSKA (reference sequence). CDR3 region: CSAVGLVSSYEQYF. The CDR3 nucleotides read TGCAGTGCCGTTGGCCTCGTCAGCTCCTACGAGCAGTACTTC.

Ten or more counts support this clonotype. CDR3 sequence (DNA): TGTGCCACCTACTACAGTCCGGAACGGGGAGAGCAGTACTTC. It codes for CATYYSPERGEQYF. The chain has TRBV6-1 and TRBJ2-7; D might be TRBD2 (5 bases). The V end was cut by 10 bases, the J end by 7 bases, with 23 bases between. The CDR3 contains 14 residues. Germline V gene data show CDR1 as MNHNS and CDR2 as SASEGT.

This clonotype was seen repeatedly, ten times or more. This chain links TRBV5-6 with TRBJ2-7; 7 bases match TRBD2. The germline gives CDR1 SGHDT, CDR2 YYEEEE. The CDR3 has 16 amino acids. V lost 0 bases and J lost 3; bases outside the gene matches: 9. The CDR3 spells CASSLVSSGNHYEQYF. CDR3 nucleotide sequence: TGTGCCAGCAGCTTGGTTTCTAGCGGTAACCACTACGAGCAGTACTTC.

This clonotype was recorded at least ten times. The chain joins TRBV30 to TRBJ2-7, with D hard to call. This CDR3 comprises 14 residues. Germline assignment: CDR1 GTSNPN and CDR2 SVGIG (reference sequence). The V end lost 0 bases, the J end lost 3 bases, and 12 bases lay between the germline ends. CDR3 sequence reads: CAWSVRVIGYEQYF. The CDR3 DNA is TGTGCCTGGAGTGTACGCGTGATAGGCTACGAGCAGTACTTC.

This clonotype appeared many times. The V and J genes are TRBV7-2 and TRBJ2-7; no definite D call. This CDR3 region has 13 residues. Deletions cut 4 bases from V and 0 bases from J, with 7 bases between. Germline V gene data show CDR1 as SGHTA and CDR2 as FQGNSA. The CDR3 bases are TGTGCCAGCAGCTCGGAGCTCTCCTACGAGCAGTACTTC. It specifies CASSSELSYEQYF.

This clonotype has at least ten counts. This sequence joins TRBV7-9 and TRBJ2-2, with 8 bases fitting TRBD2. The germline V gene has CDR1 SEHNR and CDR2 FQNEAQ (reference sequence). Losses at the gene ends were 10 bases for V and 3 bases for J; bases not matched to a gene: 4. The CDR3 loop spans 13 amino acids. The CDR3 region has the DNA TGTGCCACTCGGGGGGGCGACACCGGGGAGCTGTTTTTT. This gives the protein CATRGGDTGELFF.

To note about this clonotype: This may be a read error: a much more frequent sequence differs by one nucleotide. This chain uses TRBV12-3 or TRBV12-4 with TRBJ2-2; D remains unclear. This CDR3 region has 12 residues. The ends were cut back, 7 bases at V and 7 bases at J, with 10 bases in the middle. The CDR3 DNA follows: TGTGCCAGCACTTCTATGATCGGGGAGCTGTTTTTT. Amino acids: CASTSMIGELFF.

In its sample, this clonotype was seen many times. V gene TRBV11-2 combines with J gene TRBJ1-1, with D possibly being TRBD1 (5 bases). V lost 6 bases and J 6 bases, leaving 14 bases between the germline ends. Looked up from germline, CDR1 is SGHAT and CDR2 is FQNNGV. This CDR3 comprises 13 residues. CDR3 sequence reads: CASRGGGVSEAFF. CDR3 coding DNA: TGTGCCAGCAGGGGTGGGGGGGTTTCTGAAGCTTTCTTT.

The chain links TRBV6-1 to TRBJ2-4, with D possibly called TRBD1 or TRBD2 (5 bases each). The CDR3 is 12 amino acids. Germline V CDR1 and CDR2: MNHNS, SASEGT. The V and J ends lost 4 bases and 6 bases respectively, with 7 bases between them. CDR3 DNA: TGTGCCAGCAGTGTGAGGGGAAACATTCAGTACTTC. It is translated as CASSVRGNIQYF.

This chain connects TRBV5-1 to TRBJ2-2, with TRBD2 matching over 15 bases. CDR1 is SGHRS, CDR2 YFSETQ, per germline. V trimming: 5 bases; J trimming: 7 bases; junction bases outside the gene matches: 9. The CDR3 extends over 17 amino acids. The CDR3 region is CASSTGTSGRFGGELFF. DNA for the CDR3: TGCGCCAGCAGTACCGGGACTAGCGGGAGGTTCGGCGGGGAGCTGTTTTTT.